This T cell receptor (beta chain) was sequenced for a study of beta chain features in type 1 diabetes. Study results and caveats: For Type 1 diabetes patients, all four CD4+ subsets carried TCRB CDR3s that were moderately but significantly shorter. Equally in patients and controls, shorter templates might have been favored by PCR. These data did not resolve whether HLA type affects TCRB rearrangement. Cells carrying high TCR expression could end up over-represented when cDNA is sequenced.

This CDR3 is 18 amino acids long. With 3 bases clipped from V and 0 bases from J, the junction kept 13 bases outside the gene matches. Germline CDR1 and CDR2: SGHAT and FQNNGV. Note on this clone: Its antigen is undetermined.

The investigators reverse transcribed all of the isolated RNA, so they sequenced expressed TCRB transcripts. The table came from immunoSEQ multiplex PCR; TCRdb's copy has only in-frame clones and leaves some out. The sample includes 300,000 to 450,000 clones, roughly a tenth seen only once; the top ten take roughly 0.54%. Isolation of CD4+ naive, central memory, regulatory and stem cell-like memory cells was achieved by sorting via CD45RO/CCR7/CD25/CD127/CD95/CD27. This receptor was taken from a man younger than 45 with type 1 diabetes. Sequencing was performed on central memory CD4+ T cells from blood. V usage is TRBV11-2 and J usage is TRBJ2-7; TRBD2 aligns across 8 bases. CDR3 in amino acids: CASSLAGSGAYGSYEQYF. CDR3 bases: TGTGCCAGCAGCTTGGCTGGTAGCGGGGCCTACGGCTCCTACGAGCAGTACTTC.